This T cell receptor beta chain was found in a study of vaccination and CD4 T cells after COVID-19. Whole-study context: The convalescents comprised six males and four females, two of them Hispanic.

The treatment denotes: approximately 9-day PBMC culture with coronavirus spike peptide pools or control peptides (ViraFEST assay). Peptide pool stimulation in ViraFEST expanded antigen-specific T cells, whose TCRs were then sequenced. The assay that was used to sequence DNA from cultured CD4+ T cells was the Oncomine TCR Beta short-read assay. TCRdb reprocessed the PCR reads via MiXCR and lists one record per CDR3 protein. This table holds about 14,000 distinct CDR3 sequences, approximately 56% found once. The V gene end was trimmed by 3 bases and the J gene end by 3 bases; junction bases not matched to a gene: 10. This CDR3 comprises 16 residues. Regarding this clonotype: Antigen unknown.

This chain links TRBV5-3 with TRBJ1-1, with 8 bases lining up with TRBD1. TRBV5-3 is an ORF; its function is uncertain. Specimen: CD4+ T cells from blood, cultured in vitro. This TCR came from a human donor who had recovered from COVID-19. CDR3 DNA: TGTGCCAGAAGCTGTGGGCCCCAGGGGGCAGACACTGAAGCTTTCTTT. Amino acids: CARSCGPQGADTEAFF.